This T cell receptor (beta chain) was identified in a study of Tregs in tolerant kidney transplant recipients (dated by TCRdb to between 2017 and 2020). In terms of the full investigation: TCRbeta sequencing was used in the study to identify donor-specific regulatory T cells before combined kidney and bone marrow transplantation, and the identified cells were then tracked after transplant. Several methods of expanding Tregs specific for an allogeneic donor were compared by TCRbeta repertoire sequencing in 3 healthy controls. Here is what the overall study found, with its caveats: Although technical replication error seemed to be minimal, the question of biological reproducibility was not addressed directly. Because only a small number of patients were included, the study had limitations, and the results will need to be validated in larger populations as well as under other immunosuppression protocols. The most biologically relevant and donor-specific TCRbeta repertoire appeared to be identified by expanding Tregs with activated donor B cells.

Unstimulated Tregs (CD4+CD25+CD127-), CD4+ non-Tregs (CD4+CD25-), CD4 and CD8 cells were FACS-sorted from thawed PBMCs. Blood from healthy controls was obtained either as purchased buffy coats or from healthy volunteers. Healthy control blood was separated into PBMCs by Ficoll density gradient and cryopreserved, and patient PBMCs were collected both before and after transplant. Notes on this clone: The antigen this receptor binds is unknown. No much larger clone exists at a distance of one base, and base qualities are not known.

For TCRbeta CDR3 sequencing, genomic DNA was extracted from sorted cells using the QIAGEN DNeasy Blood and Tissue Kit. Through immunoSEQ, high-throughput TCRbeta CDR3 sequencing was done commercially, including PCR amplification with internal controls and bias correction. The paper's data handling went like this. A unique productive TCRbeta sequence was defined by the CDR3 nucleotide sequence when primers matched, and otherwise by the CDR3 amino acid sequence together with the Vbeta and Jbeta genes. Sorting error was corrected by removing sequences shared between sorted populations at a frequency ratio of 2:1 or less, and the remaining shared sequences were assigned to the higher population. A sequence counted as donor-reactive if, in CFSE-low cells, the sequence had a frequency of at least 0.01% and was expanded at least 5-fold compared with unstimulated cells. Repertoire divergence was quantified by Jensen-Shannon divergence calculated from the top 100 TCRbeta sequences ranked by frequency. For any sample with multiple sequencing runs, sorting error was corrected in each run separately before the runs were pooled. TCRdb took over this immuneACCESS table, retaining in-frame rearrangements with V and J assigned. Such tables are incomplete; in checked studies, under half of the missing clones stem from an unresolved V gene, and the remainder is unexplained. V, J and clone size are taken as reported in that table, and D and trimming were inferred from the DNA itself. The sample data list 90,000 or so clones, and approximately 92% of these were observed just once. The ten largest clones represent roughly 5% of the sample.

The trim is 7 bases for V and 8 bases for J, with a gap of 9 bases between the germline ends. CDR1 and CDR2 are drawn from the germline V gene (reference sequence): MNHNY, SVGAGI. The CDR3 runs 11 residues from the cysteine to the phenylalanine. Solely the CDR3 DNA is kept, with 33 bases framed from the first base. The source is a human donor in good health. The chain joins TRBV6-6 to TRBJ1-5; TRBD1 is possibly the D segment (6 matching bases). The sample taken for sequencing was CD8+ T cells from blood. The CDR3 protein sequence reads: CASKGGEPQHF. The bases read TGTGCCAGCAAAGGGGGTGAGCCCCAGCATTTT.